These T cell receptor beta chains were read from a single sample in a study of blood T cell repertoires in COVID-19. The repertoire was sequenced with immunoSEQ multiplex PCR; TCRdb's copy has only in-frame clones and lacks some. Here the sample spans 150,000 to 200,000 clones, roughly 80% being singletons. The sequencing input was peripheral blood. The receptors were sampled from a woman in her 70s with COVID-19, enrolled during active disease. CDR3s include the opening cysteine and the closing phenylalanine or tryptophan. Clone sizes are given selectively: once, few, many, or a class where the clone is expanded.

v_gene,abundance,CDR3aa
TRBV5-1,once,CASSSGGSVWSTDTQYF
TRBV9,NA,CASSAYTDTQYF
TRBV5-4,NA,CASSFNPLTGETEAFF
TRBV27,NA,CASSLSGTSPVGPQHF
TRBV28,NA,CASSLQGAAYGYTF
TRBV5-8,NA,CASRQTGSGYEQYF
TRBV10-3,NA,CAISRGASGSYNEQFF
TRBV5-1,NA,CASSSDTGKTEAFF
TRBV9,NA,CASSAQQGPYEQYF
TRBV10-3,NA,CAISSDQGYGYTF
TRBV14,NA,CASSQRGGHYGYTF
TRBV6-2/TRBV6-3,few,CASSSGTSGTYEQYF
TRBV19,NA,CASSISTGGIGELFF
TRBV7-2,NA,CASSLEQAQYF
TRBV30,NA,CAWTRTGGLGSPLHF
TRBV27,NA,CASSLYRGNTIYF
TRBV21-1,NA,CASSPQVLENTEAFF